The entry below describes one TCR beta chain. Its antigen is unidentified. This record belongs to a study of shared clonotypes between healthy human individuals. Study-wide results and limits: Clonotypes shared by all four donors outscored non-shared clonotypes in generation probability.

The investigators split CD4+ cells into a CD45RA+ naive subset and a CD45RA-negative memory subset. Only in-frame clones appear in the TCRdb table, and some are missing; sequencing was by immunoSEQ multiplex PCR. This sample yields around 2.1 million clones, of which 90% to 96% are seen a single time; around 0.13% belongs to the top ten. Germline V gene data show CDR1 as ENHRY and CDR2 as SYGVKD. The CDR3 is 16 amino acids. V lost 1 base to trimming and J lost 2 bases; unmatched junction nucleotides: 5. The receptor was derived from a man between 18 and 29 years old in good health. V is TRBV10-3 and J is TRBJ1-3; TRBD1 matches 7 bases. Sequenced input: naive CD4+ T cells sorted from blood. Subset meaning: CD45RA+ positively selected. Here the CDR3 DNA reads TGTGCCATCAGTGAGTTCGACAGGGACGCTGGAAACACCATATATTTT. This codes for CAISEFDRDAGNTIYF.